This TCR beta chain was obtained from a study of OX40 agonist ivuxolimab in advanced cancers. Per the germline V gene, CDR1 is MNHNS and CDR2 is SASEGT. Trimming left V 4 bases short and J 0 bases short, with 12 bases between. This CDR3 is 16 amino acids long. In its sample, this clone was seen once. Autoimmune disease history or systemic immunosuppression was exclusionary. The study sampled blood at baseline, cycle 4 day 1, and cycle 7 day 1. The repertoire was sequenced with immunoSEQ multiplex PCR; TCRdb's copy has only in-frame clones and lacks some. The sample includes tens of thousands of clones, over 75% of them seen just once.

The chain employs TRBV6-1 and TRBJ2-2; weak D call: TRBD2 (5 bases). Sequencing was performed on CD4+ or CD8+ T cells sorted from blood, taken in a trial of the OX40 agonist ivuxolimab. The clonotype was recovered from an adult with an advanced solid tumor such as melanoma, head and neck, liver or kidney cancer. The CDR3 spells CASSVLGETNTGELFF. The CDR3, as DNA: TGTGCCAGCAGTGTGCTGGGAGAAACGAACACCGGGGAGCTGTTTTTT.